A single sample gave rise to the 8 T cell receptor beta chains below, sequenced in a study of blood T cell repertoires in COVID-19. Profiled with immunoSEQ multiplex PCR; TCRdb holds only in-frame clones, not every one. In the table there are some 190,000 clones, 70% to 85% of which are singletons. The material sequenced was peripheral blood. The receptors were sampled from an elderly man with COVID-19, enrolled during active disease.

This rearrangement joins TRBV5-1 to TRBJ2-7; D might be TRBD1 (6 bases). Germline V gene data show CDR1 as SGHRS and CDR2 as YFSETQ. The CDR3 extends over 13 amino acids. Trimming shortened V by 0 bases and J by 3 bases, and 7 bases separated the two germline ends. The CDR3 DNA reads TGCGCCAGCAGCTTGGAACAGGGCTACGAGCAGTACTTC. Its protein is CASSLEQGYEQYF.

A word on this clone: The same CDR3 can be traced to other DNA sequences in this sample. This chain links TRBV19 with TRBJ1-5; D is unclear. Germline V lookup: CDR1 LNHDA, CDR2 SQIVND (reference sequence). V lost 3 bases, J lost 5 bases, and 8 bases lay in between. The CDR3 is 13 residues long. The CDR3 nucleotides read TGTGCCAGTAGTATCAATCGAGATCAGCCCCAGCATTTT. This encodes CASSINRDQPQHF.

The rearrangement joins TRBV4-1 to TRBJ1-2; possible D gene TRBD1, 5 bases. Germline V gene sequence: CDR1 MGHRA, CDR2 YSYEKL. This CDR3 has 14 amino acids. V lost 5 bases and J lost 2, with 12 bases in between. CDR3 in DNA: TGCGCCAGCAGCGAAGGCGGGGGGAACTATGGCTACACCTTC. Residues: CASSEGGGNYGYTF.

The rearrangement joins TRBV19 to TRBJ1-2; 7 bases match TRBD1. The length of the CDR3 is 16 residues. Per the germline V gene, CDR1 is LNHDA and CDR2 is SQIVND (reference sequence). J gave up 4 bases and V 5 bases, and 13 bases lay outside the gene matches. The CDR3 DNA sequence: TGTGCCAGTAGTCCCGATAGCGTGGGACAGTTCTATGGCTACACCTTC. This translates into CASSPDSVGQFYGYTF.

This clone was counted once. The J gene is TRBJ2-3, the V gene TRBV5-4, with D possibly matching TRBD2 (7 bases). Trimming left V 3 bases short and J 4 bases short, with 15 bases between. This CDR3 comprises 15 residues. In germline, CDR1 is SGHNT, CDR2 YYREEE (reference sequence). This chain's CDR3 is CASSWGGRGADTQYF. DNA of the CDR3: TGTGCCAGCAGCTGGGGGGGCCGGGGGGCAGATACGCAGTATTTT.

The rearrangement links TRBV24-1 to TRBJ2-7, with D uncertain. The germline V and J ends were trimmed by 3 bases and 0 bases, with 5 bases remaining between them. CDR1 KGHDR and CDR2 SFDVKD come from the germline V gene. There are 13 residues in the CDR3. CDR3 sequence reads: CATSDGSSYEQYF. CDR3 in DNA: TGTGCCACCAGTGATGGCAGCTCCTACGAGCAGTACTTC.

The chain links TRBV6-5 to TRBJ1-1; 9 bases are a match to TRBD1. This CDR3 is built from 14 residues. The junction had 5 bases not matched to a gene; V was cut back by 4 bases and J by 5 bases. CDR1 and CDR2 from the germline V gene are MNHEY and SVGAGI. The CDR3 is CASSFTGGRTEAFF. The CDR3 DNA sequence: TGTGCCAGCAGTTTTACAGGGGGCCGGACTGAAGCTTTCTTT.

The J gene is TRBJ1-3, the V gene TRBV9, with 8 nucleotides matching TRBD1. V dropped 0 bases and J dropped 2; count of bases not matched to a gene: 4. The CDR3 contains 16 residues. The V gene's germline CDR1 is SGDLS and CDR2 YYNGEE. In DNA, the CDR3 is TGTGCCAGCAGCGTAGGAGGACAGGGAACTGGAAACACCATATATTTT. Amino acid sequence: CASSVGGQGTGNTIYF. The variable domain in full, with the rest retrieved from reference TRBV9 and TRBJ1-3, is DSGVTQTPKHLITATGQRVTLRCSPRSGDLSVYWYQQSLDQGLQFLIQYYNGEERAKGNILERFSAQQFPDLHSELNLSSLELGDSALYFCASSVGGQGTGNTIYFGEGSWLTVV.